Presented here are 22 T cell receptor beta chains from one specimen sequenced in a study of CD8 T cells in ankylosing spondylitis. TCRdb analysed the 5' RACE reads with MiXCR anew, one entry per CDR3 protein. Of under 200,000 distinct CDR3 sequences in the sample, around 10% were seen once. The sample taken for sequencing was blood, either unsorted or a sorted T cell fraction (not recorded which). These receptors came from a male donor with ankylosing spondylitis or in good health (not recorded which).

The chain uses TRBV6-1 and TRBJ1-2; 9 bases align to TRBD1. The germline CDR1 and CDR2 sequences are MNHNS and SASEGT. There are 14 residues in the CDR3. J was trimmed by 8 bases and V by 6 bases; bases with no gene match: 10. CDR3 region: CASRGQGGSVGYTF. In DNA form, the CDR3 reads TGTGCCAGCAGGGGACAGGGTGGGAGTGTAGGCTACACCTTC.

This clonotype appeared a single time. J is TRBJ2-1 and V is TRBV11-2, with TRBD2 matching over 7 bases. Germline-derived CDR1 and CDR2 are SGHAT and FQNNGV. This CDR3 has 14 amino acids. The V and J ends lost 6 bases and 13 bases, in that order; junction bases with no gene match: 15. CDR3 loop: CASSSPSSGFHQFF. The CDR3 coding sequence is TGTGCCAGCAGTTCCCCATCTAGCGGTTTTCACCAGTTCTTC.

This clonotype was detected only a few times. The V gene is TRBV18, the J gene TRBJ1-6, with D perhaps matching TRBD1 (5 bases). The CDR3 consists of 15 residues. V lost 1 base to trimming and J lost 5 bases, with 9 bases between them. CDR1 is KGHSH, CDR2 LQKENI, per germline. In nucleotides, the CDR3 is TGTGCCAGCTCACCACGGGGGTTCGATAATTCACCCCTCCACTTT. Translating gives CASSPRGFDNSPLHF.

A few counts support this clonotype. The chain carries TRBV7-9 and TRBJ2-1; TRBD2 agrees at 10 bases. Looked up from germline, CDR1 is SEHNR and CDR2 is FQNEAQ (reference sequence). This CDR3 contains 15 residues. J gave up 9 bases and V 5 bases, and 10 bases lay outside the gene matches. In DNA, the CDR3 is TGTGCCAGCAGCCCCTTGGCTAGCGGGAGTAGTGAGCAGTTCTTC. Its protein product is CASSPLASGSSEQFF.

The V call is TRBV5-1, the J call TRBJ2-1; the D gene is possibly TRBD2 (6 bases). The V end lost 3 bases, the J end lost 7 bases, and 17 bases lay between the germline ends. Germline V gene lookup returns CDR1 SGHRS and CDR2 YFSETQ. The CDR3 runs to 15 residues. The chain's CDR3 is CASSYYGGGSNEQFF. CDR3 nucleotide sequence: TGCGCCAGCAGCTATTACGGGGGTGGGTCGAATGAGCAGTTCTTC.

This clonotype was recorded a few times. The CDR3 is CASSILKGEPHEQYF. The CDR3 nucleotides read TGTGCCAGTAGTATTTTAAAAGGGGAACCCCACGAGCAGTACTTC. The gene calls are TRBV19 and TRBJ2-7; D is perhaps TRBD1 (5 bases). Germline CDR1 reads LNHDA; CDR2 reads SQIVND (reference sequence). This CDR3 region has 15 residues. With 3 bases removed from V and 5 bases from J, the gap between germline ends came to 17 bases.

This clonotype was seen a handful of times. This sequence joins TRBV29-1 and TRBJ1-5; D uncertain. Trimming cost V 7 bases and J 2 bases, with 18 bases left between them. Germline CDR1 and CDR2: SQVTM and ANQGSEA. This CDR3 comprises 15 residues. CDR3 amino acids: CSALIGMSGNQPQHF. The CDR3 region has the DNA TGCAGCGCCCTTATCGGCATGTCCGGCAATCAGCCCCAGCATTTT.

This clonotype was detected once. A clone one base away is much larger, so this may be a read error. The gene calls are TRBV9 and TRBJ2-7, with TRBD2 as a possible D gene (5 bases). The CDR3 consists of 15 residues. Germline CDR1 and CDR2: SGDLS and YYNGEE. The CDR3 is CASSPLPKGDYGQYF. DNA of the CDR3: TGTGCCAGCAGCCCTCTCCCAAAGGGAGACTACGGGCAGTACTTC.

Comment on this clonotype: This may stem from a read error, because a much larger clone lies one nucleotide away. The V call is TRBV7-9, the J call TRBJ1-1; D ambiguous. The CDR3 totals 14 residues. Germline assignment: CDR1 SEHNR and CDR2 FQNEAQ (reference sequence). CDR3 in amino acids: CTSSLDGLGTEAFF. As DNA, the CDR3 is TGTACCAGCAGCTTAGACGGGTTGGGGACTGAAGCTTTCTTT.

This chain connects TRBV7-6 to TRBJ1-1; 9 bases are a match to TRBD1. Germline CDR1 and CDR2: SGHVS and FNYEAQ. There are 15 residues in the CDR3. The trim removed 3 bases at V and 3 bases at J, leaving 5 bases unmatched. CDR3 loop: CASSLRQGVDTEAFF. CDR3 DNA sequence: TGTGCCAGCAGCTTGCGACAGGGGGTTGACACTGAAGCTTTCTTT.

In its sample, this clonotype was seen many times. The chain employs TRBV10-3 and TRBJ2-1; 12 bases fit TRBD2. The V segment lost 0 bases and the J segment 7 bases; nucleotides outside the gene matches: 10. CDR1 and CDR2 from the germline V gene are ENHRY and SYGVKD. The CDR3 sequence is 18 residues long. The CDR3 loop is CAISESRSPSGRVNEQFF. As DNA, the CDR3 is TGTGCCATCAGTGAGTCGAGATCCCCTAGCGGGAGGGTAAATGAGCAGTTCTTC.

The chain joins TRBV5-6 to TRBJ2-5; 7 positions match TRBD1. CDR3 length: 13 amino acids. V dropped 4 bases and J dropped 4; count of bases not matched to a gene: 4. The germline CDR1 and CDR2 sequences are SGHDT and YYEEEE. CDR3 in amino acids: CASSGDSRETQYF. In DNA form, the CDR3 reads TGTGCCAGCAGCGGGGACAGCAGAGAGACCCAGTACTTC.

This clonotype was counted ten times or more. The V call is TRBV20-1, the J call TRBJ2-1, with 9 bases aligning to TRBD1. The germline gives CDR1 DFQATT, CDR2 SNEGSKA (reference sequence). The trim removed 5 bases at V and 7 bases at J, leaving 6 bases unmatched. The CDR3 consists of 13 residues. The CDR3 spells CSAPGQGPNEQFF. The CDR3 DNA follows: TGCAGTGCTCCCGGACAGGGGCCTAATGAGCAGTTCTTC.

There are many counts of this clonotype. The rearrangement joins TRBV12-3 or TRBV12-4 to TRBJ1-2; tentative D call: TRBD1 (6 bases). The V and J ends lost 7 bases and 2 bases respectively, with 20 bases between them. This CDR3 is built from 16 residues. As DNA, the CDR3 is TGTGCCAGCAACCCTGCCGGCGGGGGCCAAAACTATGGCTACACCTTC. Amino acid sequence: CASNPAGGGQNYGYTF.

This clonotype was detected many times. The chain couples TRBV29-1 to TRBJ2-7, with D perhaps being TRBD1 or TRBD2 (6 bases each). CDR1 is SQVTM, CDR2 ANQGSEA, per germline. Trimming left V 1 base short and J 6 bases short, with 13 bases between. This CDR3 comprises 13 residues. DNA of the CDR3: TGCAGCGTTGAAGCGGCCAGGGGAGGCGAGCAGTACTTC. This codes for CSVEAARGGEQYF.

This clonotype was seen many times. V is TRBV12-3 or TRBV12-4 and J is TRBJ2-1; D not resolved. The V and J ends lost 2 bases and 5 bases respectively, with 10 bases between them. CDR3 size: 14 residues. The CDR3 is CASSLRFQDNEQFF. CDR3 sequence (DNA): TGTGCCAGCAGTTTAAGGTTCCAGGACAATGAGCAGTTCTTC.

The rearrangement uses TRBV4-3 and TRBJ2-1, with 12 nucleotides matching TRBD2. The germline V gene has CDR1 LGHNA and CDR2 YSLEER. There are 17 residues in the CDR3. J lost 1 base, V lost 1 base, and 2 bases had no gene match. CDR3: CASSQALAGGSYNEQFF. The CDR3 DNA follows: TGCGCCAGCAGCCAAGCACTAGCGGGGGGATCCTACAATGAGCAGTTCTTC.

This clonotype was counted many times. The rearrangement uses TRBV2 and TRBJ2-5; D is undetermined. From germline, CDR1 is SNHLY and CDR2 FYNNEI. Trimming took 4 bases from V and 7 from J, leaving 10 bases between them. The CDR3 covers 12 residues. The CDR3 loop is CASSVRKATQYF. CDR3 in DNA: TGTGCCAGCAGTGTAAGGAAGGCGACCCAGTACTTC.

This clonotype was observed many times. The gene calls are TRBV15 and TRBJ2-1; tentative D call: TRBD1 (5 bases). The CDR3 contains 14 residues. Per the germline V gene, CDR1 is LNHNV and CDR2 is YYDKDF (reference sequence). Trimming left V 1 base short and J 7 bases short, with 11 bases between. CDR3 nucleotides: TGTGCCACCAGCAGAGTCCGCAGGGCGAATGAGCAGTTCTTC. Protein product: CATSRVRRANEQFF.

This clonotype was seen at least ten times. The CDR3 coding sequence is TGTGCCAATAGCACTAGCGGGAGGGCCGAGGCTATTACGTCCGAGCAGTACTTC. This gives the protein CANSTSGRAEAITSEQYF. The chain uses TRBV19 and TRBJ2-7; 13 bases align to TRBD2. Germline lookup yields CDR1 LNHDA and CDR2 SQIVND (reference sequence). This CDR3 is built from 18 residues. The V gene end was trimmed by 10 bases and the J gene end by 6 bases; junction bases not matched to a gene: 21.

This clonotype showed up just a few times. A read error may explain this, as a much larger clone is one base away. The chain couples TRBV5-5 to TRBJ2-1; D is possibly TRBD1 or TRBD2 (5 bases each). CDR1 and CDR2 from the germline V gene are SGHKS and YYEKEE (reference sequence). The CDR3 sequence is 15 residues long. This CDR3 is CANSFNGDVDNEQFF. CDR3 coding DNA: TGTGCCAACAGCTTCAATGGGGACGTGGACAATGAGCAGTTCTTC. Based on the CDR3 plus reference TRBV5-5 and TRBJ2-1, the full variable domain is DAGVTQSPTHLIKTRGQQVTLRCSPISGHKSVSWYQQVLGQGPQFIFQYYEKEERGRGNFPDRFSARQFPNYSSELNVNALLLGDSALYLCANSFNGDVDNEQFFGPGTRLTVL.

This clonotype showed up many times. V and J are TRBV5-1 and TRBJ2-7, with D unclear. Between the trimmed V and J ends, which lost 4 bases and 1 base, there was a span of 18 bases. This CDR3 spans 16 amino acids. Germline V gene lookup returns CDR1 SGHRS and CDR2 YFSETQ. The DNA of the CDR3 is TGCGCCAGCAGCGCAGGATCCAACTACTTTTCCTACGAGCAGTACTTC. It is translated as CASSAGSNYFSYEQYF.